Here is one TCR beta chain with its context. The data belong to a study of metastatic and nonmetastatic thyroid tumors. Study information: Repertoire comparisons spanned blood and tumor or nodule tissue from malignant and benign thyroid patients.

Per germline, CDR1 SGHRS and CDR2 YFSETQ. There are 16 residues in the CDR3. The V segment lost 0 bases and the J segment 7 bases; nucleotides outside the gene matches: 6. TCRdb re-clonotyped the PCR reads through MiXCR. The sample holds approximately 12,000 clones, 25% to 30% seen once. There were no patients who had received any treatment before thyroid surgery. Sequenced input: tumor tissue. This sequence was found in a female donor with papillary thyroid cancer or a benign thyroid nodule (not recorded which). Some clones in this sample may be carry-over from other donors' samples. The chain couples TRBV5-1 to TRBJ2-1; 11 bases map to TRBD2. For the CDR3, the DNA is TGCGCCAGCAGCTTGGAACTAGCGGGAGTGGGGAATGAGCAGTTCTTC. Its translation is CASSLELAGVGNEQFF.